The following is a T cell receptor (beta chain) sequence with its context. This receptor's antigen is unknown. No base-level quality is on record; no much larger clone is a single base apart. The sample's treatment or condition label, in plain terms: 15 to 20 received Ad26.COV2.S at low or high dose, single or two shots; 5 received placebo; per-sample allocation not given. For vaccine and placebo recipients, the sequenced repertoires came from samples collected on day 63 after the first injection. Cohort 1b enrolled around 23 adults aged 18-55 years at a single site in Boston, USA, between 29 July and 7 August 2020. Ad26.COV2.S was a replication-incompetent adenovirus type 26 vector that expressed a prefusion-stabilized SARS-CoV-2 spike protein derived from the original Wuhan strain. There are 17 amino acids in the CDR3, from cysteine to phenylalanine inclusive. The kept DNA is CDR3 alone, 51 bases in frame from the first base. The germline V gene (reference sequence) provides CDR1 MNHEY and CDR2 SMNVEV. V and J are trimmed by 6 bases and 4 bases, and the gene matches miss 14 bases of the junction.

TCRbeta CDR3 regions were sequenced with the immunoSEQ Assay. After extraction, genomic DNA underwent amplification by bias-controlled multiplex PCR, followed by high-throughput sequencing. Regarding the original processing steps: To quantify the absolute abundance of each unique TCRbeta CDR3 region, sequences were collapsed and filtered. Usable DNA was measured by amplifying reference genes present in all nucleated cells, and TCRbeta template counts were normalized to that usable DNA to estimate T cell fraction. Repertoire TCRs were annotated as SARS-CoV-2-specific by exact matching of V gene, CDR3 amino acid sequence and J gene to a known reactive TCR set. The reference SARS-CoV-2 TCR set was derived from MIRA and filtered for enrichment in COVID-19-positive ImmuneCODE repertoires, a step that removed public or cross-reactive TCRs. Drawing on the MIRA antigens, annotated TCRs were analysed further at the level of specific ORF or position within ORF. Depth was the summed frequency of annotated unique rearrangements, while breadth was defined as annotated unique rearrangements over total unique productive rearrangements. Two-sided Wilcoxon rank-sum tests were applied when comparing TCR breadth between groups. TCRdb limited this immuneACCESS table to in-frame rearrangements with V and J called. A share of clones is missing; checked studies link under half to unresolved V genes, and the rest is unexplained. V and J calls and clone size are copied from that table; D and trimming were computed from the DNA. The sample records about 470,000 clones, less than 95% of which are singletons. The ten largest clones add up to around 4.5% of the sample.

The data belong to a study of Ad26.COV2.S vaccination and SARS-CoV-2 variants (dated by TCRdb to the early 2020s). In terms of the full investigation: Vaccine-arm donors were drawn from COV1001, a multicentre, randomized, double-blind, placebo-controlled phase I-IIa trial of Ad26.COV2.S in healthy adults. A total of 32 samples were included in the TCR-sequenced set, comprising some 20 Ad26.COV2.S vaccine recipients, 5 placebo recipients and 8 SARS-CoV-2 convalescent individuals. Participants in the trial were split at random into five groups of five each, receiving low-dose or high-dose Ad26.COV2.S once or twice, or else placebo on both occasions. TCRbeta repertoire sequencing served as the tool for gauging how specific and how broad the SARS-CoV-2-reactive T cell receptors were following Ad26.COV2.S vaccination. Blinding of investigators to trial group allocation was maintained during experiments and outcome assessment. Dosing of Ad26.COV2.S was intramuscular, at either 5x10^10 or 1x10^11 viral particles, delivered as one shot or as two shots spaced 56 days apart. Beyond this particular receptor, the publication reports: Vaccine and placebo recipients had similar non-spike TCR breadth, a finding consistent with the vaccine containing only spike. Comparing responses between vaccine doses or regimens was not something the study was powered to do. After vaccination, spike-specific CD8+ and CD4+ T cell responses were reported to show substantial breadth. It was noted by the authors that total T cell responses may have been underestimated by the TCR breadth and depth analyses. Ad26.COV2.S recipients had higher spike-specific TCR breadth than placebo recipients (P = 0.0014).

This receptor was taken from a person aged 18-65 years who received the Ad26.COV2.S COVID-19 vaccine or a placebo. The material was peripheral blood, obtained in a trial of Ad26.COV2.S vaccine versus placebo. Rearrangement joined TRBV27 to TRBJ2-1; TRBD1 fits 8 bases in the junction. The CDR3 protein is CASSQHRTGSLYNEQFF. The DNA sequence reads TGTGCCAGCAGCCAGCATAGGACAGGGTCGTTGTACAATGAGCAGTTCTTC.